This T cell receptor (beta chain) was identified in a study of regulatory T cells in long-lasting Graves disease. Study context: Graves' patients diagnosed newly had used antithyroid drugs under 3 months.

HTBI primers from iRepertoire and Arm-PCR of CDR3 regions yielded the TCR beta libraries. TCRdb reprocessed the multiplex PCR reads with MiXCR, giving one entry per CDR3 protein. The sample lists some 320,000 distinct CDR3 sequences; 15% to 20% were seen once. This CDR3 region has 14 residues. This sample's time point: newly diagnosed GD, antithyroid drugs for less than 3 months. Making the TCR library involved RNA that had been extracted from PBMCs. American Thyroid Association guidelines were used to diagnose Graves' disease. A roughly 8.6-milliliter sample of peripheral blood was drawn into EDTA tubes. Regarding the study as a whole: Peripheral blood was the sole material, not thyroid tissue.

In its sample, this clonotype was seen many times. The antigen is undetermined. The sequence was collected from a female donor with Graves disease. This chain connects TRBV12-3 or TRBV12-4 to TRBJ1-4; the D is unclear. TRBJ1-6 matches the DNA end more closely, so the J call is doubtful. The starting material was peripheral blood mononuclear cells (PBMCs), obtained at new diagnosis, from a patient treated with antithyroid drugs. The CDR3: CASSLSRDNSPLHF. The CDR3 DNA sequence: TGTGCCAGCAGTTTAAGCAGAGATAATTCACCCCTCCACTTT.